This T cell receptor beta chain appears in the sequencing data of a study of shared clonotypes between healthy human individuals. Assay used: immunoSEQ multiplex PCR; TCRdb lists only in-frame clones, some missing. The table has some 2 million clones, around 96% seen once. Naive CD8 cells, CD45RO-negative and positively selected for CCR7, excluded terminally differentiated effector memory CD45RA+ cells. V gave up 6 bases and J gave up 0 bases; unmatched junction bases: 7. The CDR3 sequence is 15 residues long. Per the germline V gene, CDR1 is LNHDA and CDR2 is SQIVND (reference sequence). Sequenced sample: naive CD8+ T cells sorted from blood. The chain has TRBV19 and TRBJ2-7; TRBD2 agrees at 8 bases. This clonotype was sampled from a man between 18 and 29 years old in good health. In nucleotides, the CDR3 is TGTGCCAGTAGCCCGACGGGGGGGGCCTCCTACGAGCAGTACTTC. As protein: CASSPTGGASYEQYF.